One sample yielded the 13 T cell receptor beta chains listed below, sequenced in a study of technical replicates of blood from a few donors. The repertoire was sequenced with immunoSEQ multiplex PCR; TCRdb's copy has only in-frame clones and lacks some. The sample has fewer than 100,000 clones, approximately 96% seen once. Material for sequencing was T cells isolated from PBMCs. All receptors derive from a human donor in good health.

The chain is built from TRBV27 and TRBJ1-5; D is unclear. Germline V lookup: CDR1 MNHEY, CDR2 SMNVEV (reference sequence). This CDR3 region has 14 residues. The V end was cut by 3 bases, the J end by 2 bases, with 8 bases between. CDR3 sequence reads: CASSFGPGNQPQHF. DNA for the CDR3: TGTGCCAGCAGTTTTGGGCCAGGCAATCAGCCCCAGCATTTT.

The genes are TRBV4-1 and TRBJ2-7; D is possibly TRBD1 (6 bases). Germline V gives CDR1 MGHRA, CDR2 YSYEKL. The length of the CDR3 is 16 residues. The V end was cut by 2 bases, the J end by 3 bases, with 17 bases between. The DNA of the CDR3 is TGCGCCAGCAGCCAACCCTATAGGAGGACAGACTACGAGCAGTACTTC. It translates to CASSQPYRRTDYEQYF.

The genes are TRBV28 and TRBJ1-5; no firm D call. The CDR3 covers 12 residues. Trimming pared 8 bases from V and 6 bases from J, leaving 11 bases between. Germline V gene sequence: CDR1 MDHEN, CDR2 SYDVKM. The DNA of the CDR3 is TGTGCCAGCGGGCCCTCTGGTCAGCCCCAGCATTTT. Residues: CASGPSGQPQHF.

The chain is built from TRBV30 and TRBJ2-5; D possibly corresponds to TRBD1 (5 bases). There are 14 residues in the CDR3. V lost 3 bases, J lost 5 bases, and 16 bases lay in between. Looked up from germline, CDR1 is GTSNPN and CDR2 is SVGIG (reference sequence). The CDR3 bases are TGTGCCTGGAGGGATATAGGGGTTGGGGAGACCCAGTACTTC. This encodes CAWRDIGVGETQYF.

V usage is TRBV19 and J usage is TRBJ2-1, with TRBD1 matching over 7 bases. Losses at the gene ends were 0 bases for V and 4 bases for J; bases not matched to a gene: 18. The germline V gene has CDR1 LNHDA and CDR2 SQIVND (reference sequence). The CDR3 runs to 20 residues. DNA for the CDR3: TGTGCCAGTAGTATAGATCTATTCTCTTACCAGGGGACAGAATACAATGAGCAGTTCTTC. Its translation is CASSIDLFSYQGTEYNEQFF.

The chain links TRBV7-9 to TRBJ1-1; 9 nucleotides match TRBD1. The V gene end was trimmed by 5 bases and the J gene end by 5 bases; junction bases not matched to a gene: 12. Germline CDR1 SEHNR, CDR2 FQNEAQ (reference sequence). This CDR3 comprises 16 residues. DNA of the CDR3: TGTGCCAGCAGCCGTCCCGGGACAGGGTCGGGGACTGAAGCTTTCTTT. Encoded protein: CASSRPGTGSGTEAFF.

This clone was recorded only once. The chain is built from TRBV5-1 and TRBJ2-3; D may be TRBD1 (6 bases). The CDR3 runs to 15 residues. Germline V gives CDR1 SGHRS, CDR2 YFSETQ. V was pared by 0 bases and J by 4 bases, with 12 bases between. The CDR3 loop is CASSLGGPRADTQYF. The CDR3 coding sequence is TGCGCCAGCAGCTTGGGGGGGCCGAGGGCAGATACGCAGTATTTT.

The chain carries TRBV13 and TRBJ1-6; D is unresolved. V dropped 2 bases and J dropped 8 bases, with 16 bases sitting between them. Germline CDR1 PRHDT, CDR2 FYEKMQ (reference sequence). CDR3 size: 16 residues. The CDR3 bases are TGTGCCAGCAGCTTACCCCAGAATGGGCACGATTCACCCCTCCACTTT. Its translation: CASSLPQNGHDSPLHF.

CDR3 protein: CASEVLGSEQFF. CDR3 coding DNA: TGTGCCAGCGAGGTACTGGGGAGTGAGCAGTTCTTC. The chain links TRBV2 to TRBJ2-1; weak D call: TRBD2 (5 bases). The CDR3 extends over 12 amino acids. The V and J ends lost 8 bases and 9 bases respectively, with 14 bases between them. Germline loops: CDR1 SNHLY, CDR2 FYNNEI.

V usage is TRBV10-3 and J usage is TRBJ1-5; TRBD1 matches 7 bases. The CDR3 is made up of 14 amino acids. After removal of 7 bases from V and 3 bases from J, the junction contained 6 bases not matched to a gene. Looked up from germline, CDR1 is ENHRY and CDR2 is SYGVKD. CDR3 nucleotides: TGTGCCATCAAAGGGACAGACGACAATCAGCCCCAGCATTTT. Translation gives CAIKGTDDNQPQHF.

This chain uses TRBV13 with TRBJ2-7; 7 bases are shared with TRBD1. The V gene's germline CDR1 is PRHDT and CDR2 FYEKMQ (reference sequence). The length of the CDR3 is 10 residues. The CDR3 DNA follows: TGTGGGGACAGCTCCTACGAGCAGTACTTC. Translated: CGDSSYEQYF.

The J gene is TRBJ1-4, the V gene TRBV29-1, with TRBD1 matching 10 bases. J gave up 8 bases and V 3 bases, and 6 bases lay outside the gene matches. The CDR3 contains 14 residues. Germline V CDR1 and CDR2: SQVTM, ANQGSEA. The CDR3 DNA is TGCAGCGTTGATACGGGACAGGGGTGGGAAAAACTGTTTTTT. Translation: CSVDTGQGWEKLFF.

This chain connects TRBV29-1 to TRBJ2-2; 8 bases are shared with TRBD1. This CDR3 comprises 14 residues. Per germline, CDR1 SQVTM and CDR2 ANQGSEA. V was pared by 5 bases and J by 6 bases, with 8 bases of the junction left unmatched. The CDR3 is CSVRLQGAAGELFF. For the CDR3, the DNA is TGCAGCGTTAGGCTCCAGGGGGCCGCCGGGGAGCTGTTTTTT.